The 16 T cell receptor beta chains below come from one sample, sequenced in a study of T cells expressing NK-cell markers. After re-calling the 5' RACE reads, TCRdb lists one entry per CDR3 protein, DNA absent. The sample's table shows 400,000 to 450,000 distinct CDR3 sequences. Source material: blood T cells: a sorted CD56 or NKG2C T cell subset, CD4+ or CD8+ T cells, or bulk PBMC T cells (not recorded which). Every receptor here comes from a woman between 18 and 69 years old in good health.

The chain couples TRBV29-1 to TRBJ2-3; TCRdb returns TRBD1, unconfirmable since there is no DNA. The germline gives CDR1 SQVTM, CDR2 ANQGSEA. CDR3 length: 16 residues. The CDR3 loop is CSVGVLQAGGTDTQYF.

This chain connects TRBV24-1 to TRBJ2-2. CDR3 length: 12 amino acids. The germline gives CDR1 KGHDR, CDR2 SFDVKD. The CDR3 loop reads CASSDFAGELFF.

The chain couples TRBV6-4 to TRBJ1-6. This CDR3 is built from 16 residues. Germline V gives CDR1 MRHNA, CDR2 SNTAGT. Here the CDR3 reads CASSVVAGGYNSPLHF.

The chain employs TRBV19 and TRBJ2-1; TCRdb's D call, TRBD1, is unchecked because there is no DNA. This CDR3 region has 13 residues. From germline, CDR1 is LNHDA and CDR2 SQIVND (reference sequence). The CDR3 is CASSMWAGNEQFF.

The chain combines TRBV6-1 with TRBJ2-1; TCRdb reports TRBD1, a call that lacks DNA to check it against. Per germline, CDR1 MNHNS and CDR2 SASEGT. This CDR3 region has 15 residues. The CDR3 reads CASIPAGGANNEQFF.

The rearrangement joins TRBV12-3 or TRBV12-4 to TRBJ2-3; TCRdb indicates TRBD2, and absent DNA this call remains unverified. The CDR3 consists of 17 residues. The CDR3 protein is CASSFLSLAGSTDTQYF.

V gene TRBV12-3 or TRBV12-4 combines with J gene TRBJ2-1; checking the TCRdb D call of TRBD2 is not possible without DNA. The CDR3 covers 17 residues. The chain's CDR3 is CASSLRTSGDLYNEQFF.

V usage is TRBV6-2 or TRBV6-3 and J usage is TRBJ2-7. The CDR3 runs 12 residues. From germline, CDR1 is MNHEY and CDR2 SVGEGT. CDR3: CASSYPPYEQYF.

The chain is built from TRBV2 and TRBJ2-7. Germline V gives CDR1 SNHLY, CDR2 FYNNEI. The CDR3 is made up of 12 amino acids. This CDR3 reads CASRTDAYEQYF.

The V call is TRBV14, the J call TRBJ2-5; TCRdb returns TRBD1, unconfirmable since there is no DNA. The CDR3 length is 15 residues. Germline values: CDR1 SGHDN, CDR2 FVKESK. The CDR3 reads CASSQEGQNQETQYF.

CDR3 amino acids: CATSREAGGETQYF. The chain carries TRBV15 and TRBJ2-5; as DNA is missing, the TRBD2 call by TCRdb cannot be tested. Germline V gives CDR1 LNHNV, CDR2 YYDKDF (reference sequence). The CDR3 has 14 amino acids.

The gene calls are TRBV27 and TRBJ2-2; TCRdb names TRBD1, which stays unverified in the absence of DNA. The germline V gene encodes CDR1 MNHEY and CDR2 SMNVEV (reference sequence). This CDR3 comprises 12 residues. CDR3 in amino acids: CASSRVPGELFF.

The chain couples TRBV20-1 to TRBJ1-6. Germline-derived CDR1 and CDR2 are DFQATT and SNEGSKA (reference sequence). The CDR3 is made up of 15 amino acids. The CDR3 sequence: CSARDQERANSPLHF.

The chain carries TRBV7-9 and TRBJ2-1; no DNA is available, so the TRBD2 call from TCRdb remains unchecked. In germline, CDR1 is SEHNR, CDR2 FQNEAQ (reference sequence). This CDR3 is 14 amino acids long. This CDR3 reads CASMWASGYNEQFF. Full variable domain (rest looked up from reference TRBV7-9 and TRBJ2-1): DTGVSQNPRHKITKRGQNVTFRCDPISEHNRLYWYRQTLGQGPEFLTYFQNEAQLEKSRLLSDRFSAERPKGSFSTLEIQRTEQGDSAMYLCASMWASGYNEQFFGPGTRLTVL.

The V and J genes are TRBV5-6 and TRBJ2-3. Germline assignment: CDR1 SGHDT and CDR2 YYEEEE. The CDR3 runs 11 residues. The CDR3 protein is CASSLQDTQYF.

The gene calls are TRBV13 and TRBJ1-2; TCRdb outputs TRBD1, but without DNA this stays unchecked. The V gene's germline CDR1 is PRHDT and CDR2 FYEKMQ (reference sequence). This CDR3 comprises 14 residues. CDR3 sequence: CASSLADSNYGYTF.